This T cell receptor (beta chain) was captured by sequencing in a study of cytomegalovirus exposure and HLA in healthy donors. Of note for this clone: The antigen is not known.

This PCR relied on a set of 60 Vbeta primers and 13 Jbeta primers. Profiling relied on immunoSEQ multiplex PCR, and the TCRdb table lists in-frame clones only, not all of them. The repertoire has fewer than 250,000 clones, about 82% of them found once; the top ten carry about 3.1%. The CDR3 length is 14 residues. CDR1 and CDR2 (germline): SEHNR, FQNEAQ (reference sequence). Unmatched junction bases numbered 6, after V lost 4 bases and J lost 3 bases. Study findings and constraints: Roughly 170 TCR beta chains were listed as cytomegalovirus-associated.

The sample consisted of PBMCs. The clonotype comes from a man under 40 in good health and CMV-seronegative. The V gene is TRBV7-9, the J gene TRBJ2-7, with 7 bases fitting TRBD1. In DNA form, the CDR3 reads TGTGCCAGCAGCTCCGGGACAGCTAACTACGAGCAGTACTTC. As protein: CASSSGTANYEQYF.